The 30 T cell receptor beta chains below were found in one sample sequenced in a study of T cell repertoires in enteric fever. TCRdb processed the reads anew with MiXCR; each CDR3 protein has one entry. The table lists around 1,600 distinct CDR3 sequences, around a third of them singletons, with over 15% in the top ten. Specimen: CCR7- CD38- CD4+ T cells from PBMCs. These TCRs come from a human donor with Salmonella enteric fever, either typhoid or paratyphoid (not recorded which).

This clonotype was recorded a few times. V is TRBV7-9 and J is TRBJ2-3; either TRBD1 or TRBD2 may fit D (6 bases each). This CDR3 has 13 amino acids. V was clipped by 10 bases and J by 1 base, with 12 bases between them. Germline V CDR1 and CDR2: SEHNR, FQNEAQ (reference sequence). The CDR3 DNA is TGTGCCACGGCAGGGGAGGGCACAGATACGCAGTATTTT. Its translation: CATAGEGTDTQYF.

V and J are TRBV5-1 and TRBJ1-2, with D perhaps matching TRBD1 (5 bases). Trimming took 4 bases from V and 0 from J, leaving 13 bases between them. Germline CDR1 and CDR2: SGHRS and YFSETQ. The CDR3 is 15 amino acids. This chain's CDR3 is CASSPDGQANYGYTF. Here the CDR3 DNA reads TGCGCCAGCAGCCCGGACGGACAAGCTAACTATGGCTACACCTTC.

V gene TRBV7-9 combines with J gene TRBJ2-3; 7 bases align to TRBD1. There are 15 residues in the CDR3. V trimming: 0 bases; J trimming: 0 bases; junction bases outside the gene matches: 0. In germline, CDR1 is SEHNR, CDR2 FQNEAQ (reference sequence). CDR3 protein: CASSLATGSTDTQYF. The CDR3 nucleotides read TGTGCCAGCAGCTTAGCGACAGGGAGCACAGATACGCAGTATTTT.

By frequency in the sample, this clonotype is large. The gene calls are TRBV7-9 and TRBJ2-5; a possible D gene is TRBD1 (5 bases). Trimming cost V 6 bases and J 2 bases, with 7 bases left between them. The CDR3 has 12 amino acids. The germline CDR1 and CDR2 sequences are SEHNR and FQNEAQ (reference sequence). The CDR3 loop reads CASRSGQETQYF. CDR3 coding DNA: TGTGCCAGCAGATCAGGGCAAGAGACCCAGTACTTC.

This clonotype is large. The V gene is TRBV7-8, the J gene TRBJ1-4; D ambiguous. Germline CDR1 reads SGHVS; CDR2 reads FQNEAQ. V dropped 3 bases and J dropped 4 bases, with 15 bases sitting between them. The CDR3 totals 16 residues. The CDR3, as DNA: TGTGCCAGCAGCTTTCAAGGACTCAGCGTTAATGAAAAACTGTTTTTT. Translating it yields CASSFQGLSVNEKLFF.

V is TRBV5-1 and J is TRBJ2-3; tentatively, D is TRBD2 (5 bases). Trimming stripped 2 bases from V and 5 bases from J, with 9 bases between. The length of the CDR3 is 13 residues. The germline CDR1 and CDR2 sequences are SGHRS and YFSETQ. In DNA form, the CDR3 reads TGCGCCAGCAGCTTCCCCGGGGAAGATACGCAGTATTTT. Residues: CASSFPGEDTQYF.

The chain combines TRBV5-1 with TRBJ2-7; D not certain. The CDR3 extends over 14 amino acids. Germline V gene sequence: CDR1 SGHRS, CDR2 YFSETQ. V lost 0 bases and J 2 bases, leaving 9 bases between the germline ends. The CDR3 DNA sequence: TGCGCCAGCAGCTTGGTTTCGGGTGCCTACGAGCAGTACTTC. It is translated as CASSLVSGAYEQYF.

The V gene is TRBV7-9, the J gene TRBJ2-7, with D perhaps matching TRBD1 (5 bases). The CDR3 contains 13 residues. V was cut by 3 bases and J by 11 bases, with 17 bases left in between. From germline, CDR1 is SEHNR and CDR2 FQNEAQ (reference sequence). CDR3 amino acids: CASSFSIQVAEYF. The CDR3 bases are TGTGCCAGCAGCTTCTCTATACAGGTCGCGGAGTACTTC.

Within the sample, this clonotype is large. This chain connects TRBV15 to TRBJ2-2, with D possibly TRBD1 on 5 matching bases. The CDR3 has 14 residues. V dropped 4 bases and J dropped 3 bases, with 9 bases sitting between them. Per the germline V gene, CDR1 is LNHNV and CDR2 is YYDKDF (reference sequence). In DNA form, the CDR3 reads TGTGCCACCAGCAAAGACAGCTACACCGGGGAGCTGTTTTTT. It encodes CATSKDSYTGELFF. Full variable domain (outside the CDR3, taken from reference TRBV15 and TRBJ2-2): DAMVIQNPRYQVTQFGKPVTLSCSQTLNHNVMYWYQQKSSQAPKLLFHYYDKDFNNEADTPDNFQSRRPNTSFCFLDIRSPGLGDTAMYLCATSKDSYTGELFFGEGSRLTVL.

This chain links TRBV5-1 with TRBJ2-5; 8 positions agree with TRBD2. This CDR3 has 17 residues. V lost 4 bases to trimming and J lost 4 bases; unmatched junction nucleotides: 15. The germline CDR1 and CDR2 sequences are SGHRS and YFSETQ. The CDR3 DNA follows: TGCGCCAGCAGCCCCGTAATTGCGGGAGGAGGAACAGAGACCCAGTACTTC. Protein sequence: CASSPVIAGGGTETQYF. The full variable domain, completed using reference TRBV5-1 and TRBJ2-5, is KAGVTQTPRYLIKTRGQQVTLSCSPISGHRSVSWYQQTPGQGLQFLFEYFSETQRNKGNFPGRFSGRQFSNSRSEMNVSTLELGDSALYLCASSPVIAGGGTETQYFGPGTRLLVL.

This sequence joins TRBV18 and TRBJ2-3; the D gene is possibly TRBD1 (5 bases). Trimming stripped 0 bases from V and 1 base from J, with 8 bases between. Germline CDR1 KGHSH, CDR2 LQKENI. This CDR3 contains 15 residues. The CDR3 DNA reads TGTGCCAGCTCACCACCGATAGGGGGCACAGATACGCAGTATTTT. Its translation: CASSPPIGGTDTQYF.

A word on this clonotype: The junction and the germline gene differ at one end; a read error may be behind it. The chain is built from TRBV5-1 and TRBJ2-2; D is ambiguous. CDR3 length: 14 residues. The germline gives CDR1 SGHRS, CDR2 YFSETQ. In DNA, the CDR3 is TGCGCCAACAGCCCCACTACAAACACCGGGGAGCTGTTTTTT. It codes for CANSPTTNTGELFF.

This clonotype is judged medium-sized. The V and J genes are TRBV5-1 and TRBJ2-7; TRBD1 is a possible D gene (7 bases). Germline V gene data show CDR1 as SGHRS and CDR2 as YFSETQ. This CDR3 region has 14 residues. V lost 3 bases and J lost 2, with 12 bases in between. This chain's CDR3 is CASSSRGVTYEQYF. The CDR3 coding sequence is TGCGCCAGCAGCTCCAGGGGGGTAACCTACGAGCAGTACTTC.

This clonotype was detected a few times. The CDR3 loop reads CASSLTTLGREQFF. Written as DNA, the CDR3 is TGTGCCAGCAGTTTGACCACGTTGGGACGTGAGCAGTTCTTC. The chain couples TRBV7-3 to TRBJ2-1; D is perhaps TRBD1 or TRBD2 (5 bases each). The CDR3 totals 14 residues. Germline V gene lookup returns CDR1 SGHTA and CDR2 FQGTGA. Trimming shortened V by 6 bases and J by 9 bases, and 18 bases separated the two germline ends.

Comments on this clonotype: A much larger clone differs by one base, so this may be a read error. V and J are TRBV11-2 and TRBJ2-3; possibly TRBD2 for D (6 bases). The germline gives CDR1 SGHAT, CDR2 FQNNGV. V was trimmed by 8 bases and J by 1 base, leaving 19 bases between them. The CDR3 runs to 16 residues. As DNA, the CDR3 is TGTGCCAGCGGCGCGAATCGGGGGACCGGCACAGATACGCAGTATTTT. This translates into CASGANRGTGTDTQYF. The variable domain in full, completed from reference TRBV11-2 and TRBJ2-3, reads EAGVAQSPRYKIIEKRQSVAFWCNPISGHATLYWYQQILGQGPKLLIQFQNNGVVDDSQLPKDRFSAERLKGVDSTLKIQPAKLEDSAVYLCASGANRGTGTDTQYFGPGTRLTVL.

The chain combines TRBV5-1 with TRBJ2-2; TRBD2 matches at 10 bases. With V trimmed by 5 bases and J by 9 bases, 22 bases remained unmatched. Germline V gene lookup returns CDR1 SGHRS and CDR2 YFSETQ. CDR3 length equals 19 residues. The CDR3 sequence: CASSSYKREGRERGRELFF. CDR3 in DNA: TGCGCCAGCAGTTCCTACAAGCGGGAGGGGCGCGAACGTGGCAGGGAGCTGTTTTTT. Based on the CDR3 plus reference TRBV5-1 and TRBJ2-2, the full variable domain is KAGVTQTPRYLIKTRGQQVTLSCSPISGHRSVSWYQQTPGQGLQFLFEYFSETQRNKGNFPGRFSGRQFSNSRSEMNVSTLELGDSALYLCASSSYKREGRERGRELFFGEGSRLTVL.

This clonotype was seen a handful of times. The genes are TRBV28 and TRBJ2-7; tentative D call: TRBD1 (7 bases). The germline gives CDR1 MDHEN, CDR2 SYDVKM. Trimming cost V 3 bases and J 1 base, with 10 bases left between them. The CDR3 spans 14 residues. CDR3 nucleotides: TGTGCCAGCAGTTTTGCAGGGGGGTCCTACGAGCAGTACTTC. Translated: CASSFAGGSYEQYF. The full variable domain, in which reference TRBV28 and TRBJ2-7 provide the parts outside the CDR3, is DVKVTQSSRYLVKRTGEKVFLECVQDMDHENMFWYRQDPGLGLRLIYFSYDVKMKEKGDIPEGYSVSREKKERFSLILESASTNQTSMYLCASSFAGGSYEQYFGPGTRLTVT.

V is TRBV6-5 and J is TRBJ1-1; D not certain. V was cut by 4 bases and J by 4 bases, with 13 bases left in between. CDR3 size: 14 residues. CDR1 and CDR2 from the germline V gene are MNHEY and SVGAGI. For the CDR3, the DNA is TGTGCCAGCAGTTCCGACTCGGGCCTCACTGAAGCTTTCTTT. It specifies CASSSDSGLTEAFF.

With regard to this clonotype: This may come from a read error, since a much larger clone is one base off. The chain uses TRBV5-1 and TRBJ2-3, with TRBD2 matching 9 bases. The trim removed 3 bases at V and 4 bases at J, leaving 9 bases unmatched. Germline V gene lookup returns CDR1 SGHRS and CDR2 YFSETQ. The CDR3 extends over 16 amino acids. CDR3 protein: CASSSTLAGVSDTQYF. CDR3 coding DNA: TGCGCCAGCAGCTCCACCTTAGCGGGAGTATCAGATACGCAGTATTTT.

Only a few counts were recorded for this clonotype. The rearrangement uses TRBV9 and TRBJ1-6, with 8 nucleotides matching TRBD1. The trim removed 0 bases at V and 9 bases at J, leaving 8 bases unmatched. Germline CDR1 and CDR2: SGDLS and YYNGEE. The CDR3 is 16 residues long. Written as DNA, the CDR3 is TGTGCCAGCAGCGTAGCCCCTGGGACAGGAATTTCACCCCTCCACTTT. Translation gives CASSVAPGTGISPLHF.

V gene TRBV15 combines with J gene TRBJ1-5, with 10 bases aligning to TRBD1. From germline, CDR1 is LNHNV and CDR2 YYDKDF (reference sequence). Germline trimming cut 11 bases from V and 9 bases from J; bases unmatched to any gene: 7. The CDR3 spans 12 residues. CDR3 DNA sequence: TGTGCCTCGGGACAGGGGTATGGGCCCCAGCATTTT. Translated, it gives CASGQGYGPQHF.

This clonotype was counted between two and nine times. The chain has TRBV5-1 and TRBJ2-1; D uncertain. V was trimmed by 1 base and J by 0 bases, leaving 11 bases between them. CDR1 is SGHRS, CDR2 YFSETQ, per germline. This CDR3 is 16 amino acids long. The CDR3 DNA reads as TGCGCCAGCAGCTTGTATCAGGCGAGCTCCTACAATGAGCAGTTCTTC. It specifies CASSLYQASSYNEQFF.

This clonotype showed up just a few times. CDR3 region: CASSVAGTLITDTQYF. The CDR3 bases are TGTGCCAGCAGCGTAGCCGGGACTTTAATTACAGATACGCAGTATTTT. This rearrangement joins TRBV9 to TRBJ2-3; tentative D call: TRBD2 (6 bases). Per the germline V gene, CDR1 is SGDLS and CDR2 is YYNGEE. Trimming removed 0 bases at V and 3 bases at J, with 14 bases between. The CDR3 is 16 amino acids.

The CDR3 reads CASSLGQFSNQPQHF. The DNA of the CDR3 is TGTGCCAGCTCACTGGGGCAGTTTAGCAATCAGCCCCAGCATTTT. The chain has TRBV18 and TRBJ1-5; possibly TRBD1 for D (5 bases). CDR1 and CDR2 (germline): KGHSH, LQKENI. The CDR3 runs to 15 residues. Trimming cost V 4 bases and J 0 bases, with 10 bases left between them.

This clonotype appeared a single time. Since a much larger clone is just one base distant, this may be a read error. The chain is built from TRBV5-1 and TRBJ2-3, with a possible D match to TRBD1 (5 bases). This CDR3 has 17 residues. CDR1 and CDR2 (germline): SGHRS, YFSETQ. The V and J ends lost 0 bases and 0 bases respectively, with 14 bases between them. The CDR3 DNA is TGCGCCAGCAGCTTGGGGTACAGGCTCGATAGCACAGATACGCAGTATTTT. Protein sequence: CASSLGYRLDSTDTQYF.

This clonotype appeared a few times. The CDR3 DNA reads as TGCGCCAGCAGCCCTTTTCAGGCTAGCGGGAGCCATTACAATGAGCAGTTCTTC. This translates into CASSPFQASGSHYNEQFF. This chain joins TRBV5-1 and TRBJ2-1; 10 positions match TRBD2. The CDR3 loop spans 18 amino acids. V lost 4 bases, J lost 4 bases, and 14 bases stayed unmatched. Looked up from germline, CDR1 is SGHRS and CDR2 is YFSETQ.

The V and J genes are TRBV7-3 and TRBJ2-1; 11 nucleotides agree with TRBD2. CDR1 SGHTA and CDR2 FQGTGA come from the germline V gene. This CDR3 is built from 18 residues. V was clipped by 5 bases and J by 0 bases; unmatched bases: 9. The CDR3 nucleotides read TGTGCCAGCAGCCACGGACTAGCGGGCCCAAGCTCCTACAATGAGCAGTTCTTC. This encodes CASSHGLAGPSSYNEQFF. Combining the CDR3 with reference TRBV7-3 and TRBJ2-1 gives the whole variable domain GAGVSQTPSNKVTEKGKYVELRCDPISGHTALYWYRQSLGQGPEFLIYFQGTGAADDSGLPNDRFFAVRPEGSVSTLKIQRTERGDSAVYLCASSHGLAGPSSYNEQFFGPGTRLTVL.

This clonotype was picked up a small number of times. The chain carries TRBV5-1 and TRBJ2-1, with D hard to call. From germline, CDR1 is SGHRS and CDR2 YFSETQ. V was shortened by 4 bases and J by 10 bases, with 15 bases between the two germline ends. There are 13 residues in the CDR3. The CDR3 nucleotides read TGCGCCAGCAGCCTCCGACTTGAAGGAGAGCAGTTCTTC. It encodes CASSLRLEGEQFF. The whole variable domain, filled in from reference TRBV5-1 and TRBJ2-1, reads KAGVTQTPRYLIKTRGQQVTLSCSPISGHRSVSWYQQTPGQGLQFLFEYFSETQRNKGNFPGRFSGRQFSNSRSEMNVSTLELGDSALYLCASSLRLEGEQFFGPGTRLTVL.

This chain uses TRBV5-6 with TRBJ1-6; D gene unclear. Trimming stripped 0 bases from V and 7 bases from J, with 8 bases between. Germline values: CDR1 SGHDT, CDR2 YYEEEE. This CDR3 spans 14 amino acids. In DNA, the CDR3 is TGTGCCAGCAGCTTGGCAGGCGACAATTCACCCCTCCACTTT. Encoded protein: CASSLAGDNSPLHF.

The CDR3: CASSLGDGSNQPQHF. For the CDR3, the DNA is TGCGCCAGCAGCTTAGGGGACGGAAGCAATCAGCCCCAGCATTTT. This chain connects TRBV5-1 to TRBJ1-5; possible D gene TRBD1, 5 bases. The V end was cut by 2 bases, the J end by 1 base, with 10 bases between. CDR1 and CDR2 (germline): SGHRS, YFSETQ. CDR3 length: 15 amino acids.